In this sample, the clone carrying this TCR beta chain turned up once. Its antigen is currently unknown. Germline CDR1 reads MNHNS; CDR2 reads SASEGT. J was trimmed by 4 bases and V by 4 bases; bases with no gene match: 4. This CDR3 is built from 14 residues. The PCR ran on 60 Vbeta and 13 Jbeta primers. Only in-frame clones appear in the TCRdb table, and some are missing; sequencing was by immunoSEQ multiplex PCR. The data show 200,000 to 250,000 clones, less than 85% seen once. These data originate in a study of cytomegalovirus exposure and HLA in healthy donors. Across the whole study: The study placed 70% to 85% of its approximately 360 genotyped donors in the Caucasian-associated ancestry cluster.

Whole-study results and caveats: Productive status was seen about 87% or about 30% of the time for most TCR beta V segments in an earlier analysis.

The V gene is TRBV6-1, the J gene TRBJ1-5; 7 bases fit TRBD1. Sequenced input: PBMCs. This TCR was recovered from a man aged 18 to 29 in good health and CMV-seronegative. The CDR3 protein is CASSGQGQNQPQHF. The CDR3 bases are TGTGCCAGCAGTGGTCAGGGACAGAATCAGCCCCAGCATTTT.